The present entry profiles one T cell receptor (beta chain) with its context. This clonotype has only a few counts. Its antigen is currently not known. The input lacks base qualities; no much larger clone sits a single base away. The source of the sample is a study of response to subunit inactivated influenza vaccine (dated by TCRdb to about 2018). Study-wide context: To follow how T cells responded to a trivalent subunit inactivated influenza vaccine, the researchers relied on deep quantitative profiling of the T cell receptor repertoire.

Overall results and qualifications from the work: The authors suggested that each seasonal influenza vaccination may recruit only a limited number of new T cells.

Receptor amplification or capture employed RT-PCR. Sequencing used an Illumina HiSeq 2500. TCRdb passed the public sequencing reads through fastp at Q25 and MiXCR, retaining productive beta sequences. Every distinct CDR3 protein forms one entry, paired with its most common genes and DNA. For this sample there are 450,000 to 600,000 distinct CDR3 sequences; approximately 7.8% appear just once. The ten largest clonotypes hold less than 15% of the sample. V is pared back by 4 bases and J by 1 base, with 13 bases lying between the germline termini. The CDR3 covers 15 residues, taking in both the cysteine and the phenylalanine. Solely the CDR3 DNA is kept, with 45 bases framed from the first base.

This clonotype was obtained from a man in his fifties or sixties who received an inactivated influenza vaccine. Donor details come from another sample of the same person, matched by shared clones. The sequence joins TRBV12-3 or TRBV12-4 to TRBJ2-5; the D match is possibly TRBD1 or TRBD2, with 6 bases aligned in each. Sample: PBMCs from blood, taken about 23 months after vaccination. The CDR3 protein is CASSSAGQIQETQYF. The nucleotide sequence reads TGTGCCAGCAGTTCTGCGGGACAAATCCAAGAGACCCAGTACTTC.